These 11 T cell receptor beta chains share one sample of origin, sequenced in a study of T cells in Graves' hyperthyroidism and ophthalmopathy. Amplification of TCR beta CDR3 regions was performed using RNA transcripts as template. The HTBI primer set was used in a first-round RT-PCR of the TCR CDR3. TCRdb called the multiplex PCR reads again in MiXCR, with one record for every CDR3 protein. The table includes around 580,000 distinct CDR3 sequences, approximately 44% detected once. Input material: peripheral blood or thyroid tissue (not recorded which). These receptors all stem from a woman under 30 with Graves' hyperthyroidism.

This clonotype was seen many times. The rearrangement joins TRBV29-1 to TRBJ2-7; no clear D gene. CDR3 length: 11 residues. The germline V and J ends were trimmed by 5 bases and 3 bases, with 8 bases remaining between them. Germline values: CDR1 SQVTM, CDR2 ANQGSEA. Here the CDR3 reads CSVYLDYEQYF. The CDR3 DNA reads as TGCAGCGTTTACCTAGACTACGAGCAGTACTTC.

This chain connects TRBV20-1 to TRBJ2-5, with 13 bases lining up with TRBD2. Germline CDR1 is DFQATT and CDR2 is SNEGSKA (reference sequence). V shed 0 bases, J shed 11 bases, and the junction held 12 bases outside the gene matches. The length of the CDR3 is 16 residues. The CDR3 DNA sequence: TGCAGTGCTAGAGATTGGACTAGCGGGAGTCAAGATACGCAGTACTTC. Amino acid sequence: CSARDWTSGSQDTQYF.

The chain carries TRBV10-3 and TRBJ2-7; the match to TRBD2 covers 9 bases. CDR3 length: 15 amino acids. The trim removed 3 bases at V and 5 bases at J, leaving 8 bases unmatched. The V gene's germline CDR1 is ENHRY and CDR2 SYGVKD. CDR3 nucleotides: TGTGCCATCAGTGACTATAGCGGGAGCATTCACGAGCAGTACTTC. Translating gives CAISDYSGSIHEQYF.

The chain has TRBV20-1 and TRBJ1-2; D gene uncertain. From germline, CDR1 is DFQATT and CDR2 SNEGSKA (reference sequence). CDR3 length: 11 amino acids. V lost 2 bases and J lost 13, with 14 bases in between. The CDR3 sequence: CSARRAVGSTF. CDR3 nucleotides: TGCAGTGCTAGAAGAGCGGTAGGATCCACCTTC.

Comment on this clonotype: This may stem from a read error, because a much larger clone lies one nucleotide away. The chain joins TRBV29-1 to TRBJ1-1; D uncertain. Trimming left V 7 bases short and J 2 bases short, with 14 bases between. CDR3 length: 13 residues. Germline V gene lookup returns CDR1 SQVTM and CDR2 ANQGSEA. CDR3 sequence (DNA): TGCAGCGCAGCACGGGGTGGCAACACTGAAGCTTTCTTT. Amino acids: CSAARGGNTEAFF.

This chain connects TRBV30 to TRBJ1-5; D may be TRBD1 (6 bases). V gave up 1 base and J gave up 5 bases, with 12 bases separating them. This CDR3 has 14 residues. From germline, CDR1 is GTSNPN and CDR2 SVGIG (reference sequence). In DNA, the CDR3 is TGTGCCTGGAGTGCTTGGGGGGCAGATCAGCCCCAGCATTTT. This encodes CAWSAWGADQPQHF.

This clonotype was recorded many times. V is TRBV19 and J is TRBJ1-1; 9 bases are shared with TRBD1. Germline V gene sequence: CDR1 LNHDA, CDR2 SQIVND (reference sequence). Trimming cost V 5 bases and J 6 bases; bases outside gene matches: 10. The CDR3 runs to 15 residues. In nucleotides, the CDR3 is TGTGCCAGTAGTCACCGGGACAGGGTGGGTTCTGAAGCTTTCTTT. Residues: CASSHRDRVGSEAFF.

The CDR3 nucleotides are TGCAGTGCTGCGCCTAGCGATCCCTACGAGCATTTT. It specifies CSAAPSDPYEHF. This chain links TRBV20-1 with TRBJ1-5; D uncertain. The germline V gene encodes CDR1 DFQATT and CDR2 SNEGSKA (reference sequence). The CDR3 length is 12 residues. V was trimmed by 5 bases and J by 14 bases, leaving 19 bases between them.

Notes on this clonotype: A read error may produce the germline difference seen at one junction end. The chain's CDR3 is CAASELASGSTETQYF. In DNA form, the CDR3 reads TGTGCCGCCAGTGAGTTGGCTAGCGGGAGCACTGAGACCCAGTACTTC. The chain links TRBV24-1 to TRBJ2-5; 10 bases are shared with TRBD2. CDR3 length: 16 amino acids. CDR1 and CDR2 (germline): KGHDR, SFDVKD.

This clonotype turned up a few times. The chain joins TRBV10-1 to TRBJ2-3; 11 bases are shared with TRBD2. Germline-derived CDR1 and CDR2 are WNHNN and SYGVQD (reference sequence). V trimming: 3 bases; J trimming: 2 bases; junction bases outside the gene matches: 1. The CDR3 is made up of 15 amino acids. CDR3 sequence reads: CASSDSGRDTDTQYF. CDR3 nucleotides: TGCGCCAGCAGTGATAGCGGGAGGGACACAGATACGCAGTATTTT.

This clonotype occurred a few times. This chain joins TRBV18 and TRBJ2-7, with TRBD2 matching over 7 bases. Per the germline V gene, CDR1 is KGHSH and CDR2 is LQKENI. J lost 7 bases, V lost 3 bases, and 9 bases had no gene match. The CDR3 has 14 residues. This CDR3 reads CASSPAGAGGEQYF. CDR3 nucleotide sequence: TGTGCCAGCTCACCTGCGGGAGCAGGAGGGGAGCAGTACTTC.